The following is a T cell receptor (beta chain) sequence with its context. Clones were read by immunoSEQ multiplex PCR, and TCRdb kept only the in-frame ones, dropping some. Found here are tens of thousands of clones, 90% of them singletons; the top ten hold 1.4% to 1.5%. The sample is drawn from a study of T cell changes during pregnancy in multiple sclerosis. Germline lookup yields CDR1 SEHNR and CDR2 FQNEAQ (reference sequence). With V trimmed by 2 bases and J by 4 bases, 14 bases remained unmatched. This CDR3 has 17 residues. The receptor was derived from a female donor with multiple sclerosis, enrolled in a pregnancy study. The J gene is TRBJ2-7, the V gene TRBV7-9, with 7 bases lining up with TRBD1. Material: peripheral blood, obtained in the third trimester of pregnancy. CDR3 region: CASSLRFGPTGRYEQYF. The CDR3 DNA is TGTGCCAGCAGCTTACGCTTTGGGCCGACAGGGCGTTACGAGCAGTACTTC.